This T cell receptor (beta chain) was sequenced in a study of shared clonotypes between healthy human individuals. The CDR3 loop spans 16 amino acids. Trimming cost V 3 bases and J 4 bases; bases outside gene matches: 8. Germline CDR1 reads MGHRA; CDR2 reads YSYEKL. Profiled with immunoSEQ multiplex PCR; TCRdb holds only in-frame clones, not every one. The data show approximately 2.5 million clones, approximately 94% seen once. The material sequenced was naive CD4+ T cells sorted from blood. Subset: CD45RA+ positively selected. The receptor comes from a man aged 18 to 35 in good health. The chain links TRBV4-1 to TRBJ2-1, with 8 bases that match TRBD2. The CDR3 here is CASSQVAGQSYNEQFF. The CDR3 nucleotides are TGCGCCAGCAGCCAGGTAGCGGGACAATCATACAATGAGCAGTTCTTC.